Presented here are 5 T cell receptor beta chains from one specimen sequenced in a study of shared clonotypes between healthy human individuals. Repertoires were generated with immunoSEQ multiplex PCR, while TCRdb's copy carries only in-frame clones and drops some. The repertoire holds roughly 590,000 clones, with 95% as singletons. Naive CD8 cells were CD45RO-negative, positively selected for CCR7, excluding terminally differentiated effector memory CD45RA+ cells. The specimen was naive CD8+ T cells sorted from blood. All receptors come from a woman younger than 45 in good health.

The J gene is TRBJ2-1, the V gene TRBV28; 9 bases align to TRBD2. The CDR3 has 14 amino acids. Germline CDR1 and CDR2: MDHEN and SYDVKM. The J segment lost 5 bases and the V segment lost 4 bases, leaving 3 bases of the junction unmatched. Written as DNA, the CDR3 is TGTGCCAGCAGTTATTTAGCGGGAGACAATGAGCAGTTCTTC. This codes for CASSYLAGDNEQFF.

This chain joins TRBV10-1 and TRBJ1-2; D not resolved. This CDR3 has 13 amino acids. Trimming took off 3 bases at V and 2 bases at J, with 7 bases between the two ends. The germline gives CDR1 WNHNN, CDR2 SYGVQD (reference sequence). The CDR3 loop reads CASSDSQNYGYTF. The CDR3 DNA is TGCGCCAGCAGTGATTCCCAGAACTATGGCTACACCTTC.

This clone was observed a single time. V gene TRBV6-1 combines with J gene TRBJ1-2; D is ambiguous. The CDR3 loop spans 14 amino acids. Trimming shortened V by 3 bases and J by 4 bases, and 12 bases separated the two germline ends. CDR1 is MNHNS, CDR2 SASEGT, per germline. CDR3 coding DNA: TGTGCCAGCAGTGATACAGCTTTAATCTATGGCTACACCTTC. Translated: CASSDTALIYGYTF.

V gene TRBV4-2 combines with J gene TRBJ2-3; 9 nucleotides align to TRBD2. Germline CDR1 is LGHNA and CDR2 is YNFKEQ. Trimming removed 1 base from V and 2 bases from J; junction bases left unmatched: 4. This CDR3 has 16 residues. The CDR3 bases are TGTGCCAGCAGCCAAGGACTAGCGGTTATCACAGATACGCAGTATTTT. Translation gives CASSQGLAVITDTQYF.

This clone was detected once. Distinct nucleotide sequences in the sample also encode this CDR3. The chain links TRBV9 to TRBJ1-3; D uncertain. The CDR3 spans 13 residues. Germline CDR1 SGDLS, CDR2 YYNGEE. Trimming shortened V by 2 bases and J by 0 bases, and 3 bases separated the two germline ends. CDR3 bases: TGTGCCAGCAGCGTTAACTCTGGAAACACCATATATTTT. This encodes CASSVNSGNTIYF. The full variable domain, completed using reference TRBV9 and TRBJ1-3, is DSGVTQTPKHLITATGQRVTLRCSPRSGDLSVYWYQQSLDQGLQFLIQYYNGEERAKGNILERFSAQQFPDLHSELNLSSLELGDSALYFCASSVNSGNTIYFGEGSWLTVV.